A single sample is the source of the 8 T cell receptor beta chains below, sequenced in a study of TIL therapy for anti-PD-1-resistant metastatic lung cancer. This was the immunoSEQ v3 assay. The protocol was immunoSEQ multiplex PCR, while the TCRdb copy is restricted to in-frame clones and leaves out a portion. Of 52,000 or so clones listed, roughly 77% were seen once; the top ten hold about 2.7%. Indicated time point: pre-treatment sample, taken before nivolumab and TIL therapy. This sample comprised blood, obtained at baseline. The receptors were gathered from a person between 30 and 79 years old with non-small cell lung cancer.

This clone was detected only a few times. The CDR3 region has the DNA TGTGCCACCAGCAGAGGTGGGACGGGCACAGATACGCAGTATTTT. This encodes CATSRGGTGTDTQYF. The chain carries TRBV15 and TRBJ2-3, with D perhaps TRBD1 or TRBD2 (5 bases each). V lost 1 base and J lost 1, with 9 bases in between. This CDR3 is built from 15 residues. CDR1 and CDR2 (germline): LNHNV, YYDKDF (reference sequence).

The V and J genes are TRBV27 and TRBJ2-1; 11 nucleotides align to TRBD1. The J segment lost 7 bases and the V segment lost 4 bases, leaving 9 bases of the junction unmatched. Looked up from germline, CDR1 is MNHEY and CDR2 is SMNVEV (reference sequence). The CDR3 has 16 amino acids. The CDR3 region is CASSSPRDRGVNEQFF. The CDR3 region has the DNA TGTGCCAGCAGTTCCCCCAGGGACAGGGGGGTTAATGAGCAGTTCTTC.

V is TRBV5-6 and J is TRBJ1-6; no firm D call. Between the trimmed V and J ends, which lost 2 bases and 10 bases, there was a span of 13 bases. In germline, CDR1 is SGHDT, CDR2 YYEEEE. This CDR3 comprises 14 residues. In DNA, the CDR3 is TGTGCCAGCAGCTTACCCGAAGGCTACTCACCCCTCCACTTT. This encodes CASSLPEGYSPLHF. Looking up the rest from reference TRBV5-6 and TRBJ1-6 gives the full variable domain: DAGVTQSPTHLIKTRGQQVTLRCSPKSGHDTVSWYQQALGQGPQFIFQYYEEEERQRGNFPDRFSGHQFPNYSSELNVNALLLGDSALYLCASSLPEGYSPLHFGNGTRLTVT.

This clone has more than one count but fewer than ten. The chain recombines TRBV19 with TRBJ2-7; 8 bases align to TRBD2. J gave up 5 bases and V 5 bases, and 11 bases lay outside the gene matches. Germline V gene data show CDR1 as LNHDA and CDR2 as SQIVND (reference sequence). The CDR3 is made up of 15 amino acids. The CDR3 region is CASSALGTRSHEQYF. In DNA, the CDR3 is TGTGCCAGTAGTGCCCTCGGGACTAGAAGCCACGAGCAGTACTTC.

This clone was counted a single time. The chain joins TRBV7-2 to TRBJ2-5; 7 nucleotides agree with TRBD2. Per germline, CDR1 SGHTA and CDR2 FQGNSA. V trimming: 4 bases; J trimming: 4 bases; junction bases outside the gene matches: 12. The CDR3 covers 16 residues. CDR3 nucleotides: TGTGCCAGCAGCTCGACCCGTGGCGGGGGAGGAGAGACCCAGTACTTC. Its protein product is CASSSTRGGGGETQYF.

The rearrangement uses TRBV2 and TRBJ1-1, with 10 bases fitting TRBD1. Trimming at V came to 4 bases and at J to 5 bases, leaving 4 bases not matched to a gene. The CDR3 length is 14 residues. Germline CDR1 is SNHLY and CDR2 is FYNNEI. Written as DNA, the CDR3 is TGTGCCAGCAGTGGACAGGGGGCTTATACTGAAGCTTTCTTT. Amino acids: CASSGQGAYTEAFF.

This clone was detected only once. The chain carries TRBV5-1 and TRBJ1-1, with D possibly being TRBD1 (5 bases). V was pared by 0 bases and J by 6 bases, with 12 bases between. Looked up from germline, CDR1 is SGHRS and CDR2 is YFSETQ. The CDR3 totals 14 residues. Here the CDR3 reads CASSLDLWGAEAFF. The DNA of the CDR3 is TGCGCCAGCAGCTTGGATCTATGGGGGGCTGAAGCTTTCTTT.

This clone was observed once. V is TRBV10-1 and J is TRBJ2-7; D gene ambiguous. The CDR3 has 11 amino acids. Between the trimmed V and J ends, which lost 11 bases and 5 bases, there was a span of 13 bases. The V gene's germline CDR1 is WNHNN and CDR2 SYGVQD (reference sequence). The CDR3 protein is CAGDGPHEQYF. The CDR3 coding sequence is TGCGCCGGGGATGGGCCTCACGAGCAGTACTTC.